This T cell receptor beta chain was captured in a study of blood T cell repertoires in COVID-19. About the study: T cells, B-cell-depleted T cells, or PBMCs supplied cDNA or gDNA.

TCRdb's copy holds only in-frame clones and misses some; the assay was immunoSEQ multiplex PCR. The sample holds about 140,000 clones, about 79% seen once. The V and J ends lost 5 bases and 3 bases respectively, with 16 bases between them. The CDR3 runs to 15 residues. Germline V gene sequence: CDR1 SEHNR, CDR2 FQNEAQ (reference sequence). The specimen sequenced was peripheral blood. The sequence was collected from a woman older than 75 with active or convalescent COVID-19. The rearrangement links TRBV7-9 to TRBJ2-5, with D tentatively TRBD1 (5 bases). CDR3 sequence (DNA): TGTGCCAGCAGCCCACTGTGGGGCTGGGAAGAGACCCAGTACTTC. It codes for CASSPLWGWEETQYF.